The T cell receptor (beta chain) described here comes from a study of cytomegalovirus exposure and HLA in healthy donors. Notes on the study in general: In a later analysis, donors in an Asian-associated ancestry cluster reportedly had fewer N-insertions in productive TCRs than the cohort mean.

Details on this clone: Its target is unknown.

The CDR3 covers 13 residues. V was cut by 4 bases and J by 5 bases, with 12 bases left in between. CDR1 SGHKS and CDR2 YYEKEE come from the germline V gene (reference sequence). The PCR had 60 Vbeta and 13 Jbeta primers. The protocol was immunoSEQ multiplex PCR, while the TCRdb copy is restricted to in-frame clones and leaves out a portion. This table holds 100,000 to 150,000 clones, around 77% found once. The sample was PBMCs. This receptor was obtained from a woman aged 55-70 years in good health and CMV-seronegative. The chain links TRBV5-5 to TRBJ1-1; no clear D gene. The CDR3 nucleotides read TGTGCCAGCAGCGGGCAGCTCGAGACTGAAGCTTTCTTT. Translation gives CASSGQLETEAFF.